This entry describes one T cell receptor beta chain. V was pared by 4 bases and J by 5 bases, with 5 bases of the junction left unmatched. The germline CDR1 and CDR2 sequences are LNHDA and SQIVND (reference sequence). The length of the CDR3 is 14 residues. The investigators amplified TCR beta CDR3 regions from RNA transcripts. TCR CDR3 regions were first amplified by RT-PCR with HTBI primers. Using its own MiXCR run on the multiplex PCR reads, TCRdb lists one record per CDR3 protein. The repertoire includes 220,000 or so distinct CDR3 sequences, roughly 15% of them detected once, and around 30% sits in the top ten. This record belongs to a study of T cells in Graves' hyperthyroidism and ophthalmopathy. Ophthalmopathy patients showed a Clinical Activity Score of at least 3, NOSPECS grade of at least 4 and duration under 3 months.

This receptor was obtained from a woman aged 18-29 years with Graves' ophthalmopathy. The rearrangement uses TRBV19 and TRBJ2-5; TRBD2 aligns across 9 bases. Sequencing was performed on blood. The CDR3 sequence is CASSTRTSVETQYF. CDR3 sequence (DNA): TGTGCCAGTAGTACCAGGACTAGCGTGGAGACCCAGTACTTC.